One sample yielded the 15 T cell receptor beta chains listed below, sequenced in a study of cytotoxic CD8 clonotypes in ibrutinib-treated CLL. TCRdb's copy holds only in-frame clones and misses some; the assay was immunoSEQ multiplex PCR. This sample has approximately 130,000 clones, with less than 90% found just once. The specimen comprised PBMCs, sampled after 24 months of ibrutinib treatment. Source of these receptors: a human donor with chronic lymphocytic leukemia.

The chain carries TRBV7-9 and TRBJ1-5; D is ambiguous. Germline values: CDR1 SEHNR, CDR2 FQNEAQ (reference sequence). This CDR3 comprises 12 residues. Trimming pared 2 bases from V and 6 bases from J, leaving 5 bases between. In nucleotides, the CDR3 is TGTGCCAGCAGCTTACGGGGTCAGCCCCAGCATTTT. The encoded protein is CASSLRGQPQHF.

This sequence joins TRBV19 and TRBJ1-5, with 7 positions matching TRBD1. The J segment lost 2 bases and the V segment lost 6 bases, leaving 7 bases of the junction unmatched. CDR1 is LNHDA, CDR2 SQIVND, per germline (reference sequence). This CDR3 has 15 amino acids. CDR3 sequence reads: CASSPLQGGNQPQHF. The CDR3 bases are TGTGCCAGTAGCCCGCTGCAGGGGGGCAATCAGCCCCAGCATTTT.

The rearrangement links TRBV4-1 to TRBJ1-4, with a possible D match to TRBD1 (5 bases). Per germline, CDR1 MGHRA and CDR2 YSYEKL. The V end lost 1 base, the J end lost 0 bases, and 15 bases lay between the germline ends. The CDR3 extends over 18 amino acids. The CDR3 spells CASSQVPGKWTTNEKLFF. The CDR3 region has the DNA TGCGCCAGCAGCCAAGTTCCAGGGAAATGGACAACTAATGAAAAACTGTTTTTT.

The DNA for the CDR3 is TGTGCCAGCAGCCCTCACTCTCAGGGGAACACTGAAGCTTTCTTT. This translates into CASSPHSQGNTEAFF. V is TRBV7-9 and J is TRBJ1-1, with D perhaps TRBD1 (5 bases). The germline V gene has CDR1 SEHNR and CDR2 FQNEAQ (reference sequence). V lost 5 bases and J 1 base, leaving 14 bases between the germline ends. CDR3 length: 15 amino acids.

The rearrangement joins TRBV5-1 to TRBJ2-2; no clear D. From germline, CDR1 is SGHRS and CDR2 YFSETQ. V gave up 4 bases and J gave up 7 bases, with 14 bases separating them. The CDR3 runs 14 residues. The CDR3 bases are TGCGCCAGCAGCCCTATAGAGACAAACGGGGAGCTGTTTTTT. This codes for CASSPIETNGELFF.

This chain uses TRBV19 with TRBJ1-1; D might be TRBD1 (6 bases). Trimming removed 4 bases from V and 5 bases from J, with 17 bases in between. Germline loops: CDR1 LNHDA, CDR2 SQIVND (reference sequence). The CDR3 runs 15 residues. The CDR3 nucleotides are TGTGCCAGTAGTAAAGAGACAGGTTGGGGAACTGAAGCTTTCTTT. Translation: CASSKETGWGTEAFF.

This chain joins TRBV7-9 and TRBJ2-6; D is unclear. V was clipped by 8 bases and J by 0 bases, with 14 bases between them. CDR1 and CDR2 from the germline V gene are SEHNR and FQNEAQ (reference sequence). The CDR3 length is 16 residues. CDR3 region: CASPPLSRSGANVLTF. In DNA form, the CDR3 reads TGTGCCAGCCCCCCTTTGTCCCGCTCTGGGGCCAACGTCCTGACTTTC.

The CDR3 DNA reads TGTGCCAGTACCCATTCTGGGAACACCGGGGAGCTGTTTTTT. This codes for CASTHSGNTGELFF. V is TRBV19 and J is TRBJ2-2; no reliable D call. The ends were cut back, 7 bases at V and 1 base at J, with 10 bases in the middle. In germline, CDR1 is LNHDA, CDR2 SQIVND (reference sequence). CDR3 size: 14 residues.

This chain joins TRBV5-4 and TRBJ2-5; D unclear. The CDR3 totals 11 residues. V lost 7 bases and J lost 0, with 4 bases in between. Germline V gene lookup returns CDR1 SGHNT and CDR2 YYREEE (reference sequence). CDR3 in amino acids: CASGDQETQYF. The CDR3 region has the DNA TGTGCCAGCGGGGACCAAGAGACCCAGTACTTC. The whole variable domain, remainder taken from reference TRBV5-4 and TRBJ2-5, is ETGVTQSPTHLIKTRGQQVTLRCSSQSGHNTVSWYQQALGQGPQFIFQYYREEENGRGNFPPRFSGLQFPNYSSELNVNALELDDSALYLCASGDQETQYFGPGTRLLVL.

The V and J genes are TRBV7-9 and TRBJ2-5; TRBD1 agrees at 9 bases. Trimming removed 5 bases from V and 2 bases from J; junction bases left unmatched: 6. CDR1 and CDR2 (germline): SEHNR, FQNEAQ (reference sequence). CDR3 length equals 15 residues. The DNA for the CDR3 is TGTGCCAGCAGCCCCGGGACAGGGAGTCAAGAGACCCAGTACTTC. It encodes CASSPGTGSQETQYF.

The gene calls are TRBV19 and TRBJ1-1; D might be TRBD1 (5 bases). The germline V gene has CDR1 LNHDA and CDR2 SQIVND (reference sequence). Trimming cost V 6 bases and J 4 bases, with 15 bases left between them. CDR3 length: 14 amino acids. CDR3 nucleotides: TGTGCCAGTAGACTATCTGGGGGGGGCACTGAAGCTTTCTTT. Translated: CASRLSGGGTEAFF.

J is TRBJ1-2 and V is TRBV10-1; 7 nucleotides align to TRBD1. Germline V gene lookup returns CDR1 WNHNN and CDR2 SYGVQD (reference sequence). The V gene end was trimmed by 2 bases and the J gene end by 4 bases; junction bases not matched to a gene: 1. The CDR3 has 13 amino acids. This chain's CDR3 is CASSEAGGYGYTF. The DNA for the CDR3 is TGCGCCAGCAGTGAGGCAGGGGGCTATGGCTACACCTTC.

The chain couples TRBV7-2 to TRBJ1-2; D unresolved. The CDR3 has 13 amino acids. Germline CDR1 SGHTA, CDR2 FQGNSA. V was trimmed by 0 bases and J by 1 base, leaving 3 bases between them. The CDR3 loop is CASSLADNYGYTF. Written as DNA, the CDR3 is TGTGCCAGCAGCTTAGCAGATAACTATGGCTACACCTTC. Complete variable domain (other parts from reference TRBV7-2 and TRBJ1-2): GAGVSQSPSNKVTEKGKDVELRCDPISGHTALYWYRQSLGQGLEFLIYFQGNSAPDKSGLPSDRFSAERTGGSVSTLTIQRTQQEDSAVYLCASSLADNYGYTFGSGTRLTVV.

The chain combines TRBV6-1 with TRBJ2-7; a possible D gene is TRBD2 (5 bases). Trimming pared 1 base from V and 6 bases from J, leaving 16 bases between. Per the germline V gene, CDR1 is MNHNS and CDR2 is SASEGT. This CDR3 comprises 15 residues. CDR3 sequence (DNA): TGTGCCAGCAGTGAAGAGGTTGACCCTCGGGGCGAGCAGTACTTC. Protein: CASSEEVDPRGEQYF.

This clone has just one count. The gene calls are TRBV14 and TRBJ2-1, with 10 bases aligning to TRBD2. The ends lost 3 bases at V and 4 bases at J; junction bases unmatched: 6. This CDR3 is built from 16 residues. Germline V gene sequence: CDR1 SGHDN, CDR2 FVKESK. The CDR3 region is CASSHDLAGAYNEQFF. The DNA for the CDR3 is TGTGCCAGCAGCCACGACCTAGCGGGGGCTTACAATGAGCAGTTCTTC.